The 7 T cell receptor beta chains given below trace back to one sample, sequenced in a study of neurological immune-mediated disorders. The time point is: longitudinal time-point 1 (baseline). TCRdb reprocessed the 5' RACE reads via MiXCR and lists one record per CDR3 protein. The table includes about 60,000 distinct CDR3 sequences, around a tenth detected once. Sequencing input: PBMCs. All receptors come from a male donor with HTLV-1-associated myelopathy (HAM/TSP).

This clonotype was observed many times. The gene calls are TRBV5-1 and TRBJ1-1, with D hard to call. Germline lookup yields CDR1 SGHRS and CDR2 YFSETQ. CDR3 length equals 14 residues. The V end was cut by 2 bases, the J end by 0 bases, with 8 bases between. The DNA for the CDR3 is TGCGCCAGCAGCTTTACAACCATGAACACTGAAGCTTTCTTT. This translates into CASSFTTMNTEAFF.

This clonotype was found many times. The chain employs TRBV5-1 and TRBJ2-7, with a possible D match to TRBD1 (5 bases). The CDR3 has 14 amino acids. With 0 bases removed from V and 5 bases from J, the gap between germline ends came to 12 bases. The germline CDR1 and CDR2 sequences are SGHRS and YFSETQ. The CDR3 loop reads CASSLDQGPDEQYF. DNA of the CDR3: TGCGCCAGCAGCTTGGACCAGGGCCCCGACGAGCAGTACTTC.

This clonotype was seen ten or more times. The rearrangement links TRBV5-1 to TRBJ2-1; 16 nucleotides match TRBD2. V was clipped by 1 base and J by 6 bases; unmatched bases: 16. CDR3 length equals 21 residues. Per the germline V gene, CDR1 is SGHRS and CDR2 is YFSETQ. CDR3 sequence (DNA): TGCGCCAGCAGCTTGAGTGGGTCGGGACTAGCGGGGGGGCCGCGAAGCAATGAGCAGTTCTTC. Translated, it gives CASSLSGSGLAGGPRSNEQFF.

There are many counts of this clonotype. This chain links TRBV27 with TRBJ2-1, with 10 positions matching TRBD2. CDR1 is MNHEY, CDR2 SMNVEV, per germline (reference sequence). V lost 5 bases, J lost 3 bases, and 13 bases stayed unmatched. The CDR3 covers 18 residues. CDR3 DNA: TGTGCCAGCAGTATCTGGAGGGGGGCTAGCGGGGGCTACAATGAGCAGTTCTTC. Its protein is CASSIWRGASGGYNEQFF.

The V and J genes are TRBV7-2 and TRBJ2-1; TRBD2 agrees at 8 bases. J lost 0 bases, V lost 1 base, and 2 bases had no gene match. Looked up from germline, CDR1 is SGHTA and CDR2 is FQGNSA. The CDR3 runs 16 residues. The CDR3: CASSLESGSSYNEQFF. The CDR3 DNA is TGTGCCAGCAGCTTAGAGAGCGGGAGCTCCTACAATGAGCAGTTCTTC.

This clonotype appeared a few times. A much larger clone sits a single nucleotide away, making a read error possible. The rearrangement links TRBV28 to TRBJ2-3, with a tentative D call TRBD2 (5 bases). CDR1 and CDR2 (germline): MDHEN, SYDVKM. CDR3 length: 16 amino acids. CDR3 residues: CASSPMINGGTDTQNF. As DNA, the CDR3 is TGTGCCAGCAGTCCCATGATAAACGGAGGCACAGATACGCAGAATTTT.

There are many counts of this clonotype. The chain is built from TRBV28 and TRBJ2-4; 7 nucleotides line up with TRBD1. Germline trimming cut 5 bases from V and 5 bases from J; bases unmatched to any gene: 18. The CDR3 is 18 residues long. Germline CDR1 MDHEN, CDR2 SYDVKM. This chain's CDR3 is CASSPLAKTGLFENIQYF. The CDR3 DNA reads TGTGCCAGCAGTCCTCTTGCCAAGACAGGGCTATTTGAAAACATTCAGTACTTC.